The T cell receptor (beta chain) under discussion was sequenced for a study of Graves' ophthalmopathy and Graves' hyperthyroidism. This clonotype was counted ten times or more. What it binds is unknown. The CDR3 runs 14 residues. The V and J ends lost 5 bases and 3 bases, in that order; junction bases with no gene match: 6. In germline, CDR1 is SNHLY, CDR2 FYNNEI. Study outcomes and limitations: A majority of expanded thyroid clonotypes exceeding 0.001 frequency were likewise present in blood. Its predictions of ophthalmopathy progression gave the model over 70% sensitivity and roughly 72% specificity.

RNA transcripts were the source from which TCR beta CDR3 regions were amplified. Second-round multiplex PCR came after first-round RT-PCR with HTBI primers. Each CDR3 protein is one row after TCRdb ran MiXCR on the multiplex PCR reads. The repertoire holds some 48,000 distinct CDR3 sequences, around 48% seen once, with approximately 23% in the top ten. The PBMCs used were ones drawn from around 10 ml of fresh peripheral blood. This clonotype originated in an adult man with Graves' ophthalmopathy. The material sequenced was peripheral blood. The chain employs TRBV2 and TRBJ2-7; the match to TRBD2 covers 8 bases. CDR3 residues: CASSLGLVNYEQYF. The CDR3 DNA sequence: TGTGCCAGCAGTTTGGGACTAGTTAACTACGAGCAGTACTTC.